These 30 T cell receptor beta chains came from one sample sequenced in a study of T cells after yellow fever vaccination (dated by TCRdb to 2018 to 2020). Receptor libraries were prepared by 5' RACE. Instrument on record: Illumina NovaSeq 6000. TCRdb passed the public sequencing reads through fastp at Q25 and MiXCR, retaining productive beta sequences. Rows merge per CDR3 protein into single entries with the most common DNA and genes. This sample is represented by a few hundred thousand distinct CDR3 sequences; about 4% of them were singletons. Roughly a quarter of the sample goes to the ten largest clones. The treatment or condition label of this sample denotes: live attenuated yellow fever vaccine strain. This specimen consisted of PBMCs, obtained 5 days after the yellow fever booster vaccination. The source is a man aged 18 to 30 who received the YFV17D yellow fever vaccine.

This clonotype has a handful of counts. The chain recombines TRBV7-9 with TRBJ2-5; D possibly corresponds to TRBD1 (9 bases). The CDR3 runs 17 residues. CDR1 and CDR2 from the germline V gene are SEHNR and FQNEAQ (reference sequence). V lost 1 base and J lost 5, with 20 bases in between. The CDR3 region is CASSLERSGTGSETQYF. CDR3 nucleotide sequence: TGTGCCAGCAGCTTAGAACGTAGCGGGACAGGGAGTGAGACCCAGTACTTC. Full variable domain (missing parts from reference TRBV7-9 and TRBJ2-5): DTGVSQNPRHKITKRGQNVTFRCDPISEHNRLYWYRQTLGQGPEFLTYFQNEAQLEKSRLLSDRFSAERPKGSFSTLEIQRTEQGDSAMYLCASSLERSGTGSETQYFGPGTRLLVL.

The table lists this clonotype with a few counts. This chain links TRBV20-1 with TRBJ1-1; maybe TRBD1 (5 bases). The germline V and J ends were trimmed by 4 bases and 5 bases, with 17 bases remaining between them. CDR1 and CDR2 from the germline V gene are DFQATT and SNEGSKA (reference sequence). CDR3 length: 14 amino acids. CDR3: CSATFRGGGTEAFF. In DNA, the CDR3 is TGCAGTGCTACCTTTCGCGGGGGAGGTACTGAAGCTTTCTTT.

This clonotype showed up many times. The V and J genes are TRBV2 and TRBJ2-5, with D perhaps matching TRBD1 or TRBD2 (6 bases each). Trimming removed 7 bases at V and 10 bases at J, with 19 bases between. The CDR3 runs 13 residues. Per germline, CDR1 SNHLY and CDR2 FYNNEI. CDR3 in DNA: TGTGCCAGCATCGGACGATCGGAGGGGGACCAGTACTTC. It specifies CASIGRSEGDQYF.

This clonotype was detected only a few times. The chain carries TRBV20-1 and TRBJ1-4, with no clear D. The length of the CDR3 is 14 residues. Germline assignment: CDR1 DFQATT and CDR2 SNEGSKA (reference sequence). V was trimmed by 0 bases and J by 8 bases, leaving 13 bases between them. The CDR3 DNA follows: TGCAGTGCTAGAGATCAACCGGCCGAGGAAAAACTGTTTTTT. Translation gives CSARDQPAEEKLFF.

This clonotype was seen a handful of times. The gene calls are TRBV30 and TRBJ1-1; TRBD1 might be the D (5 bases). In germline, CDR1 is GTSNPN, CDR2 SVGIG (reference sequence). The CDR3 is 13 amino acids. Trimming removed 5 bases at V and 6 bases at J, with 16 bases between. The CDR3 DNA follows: TGTGCCTGGGTTGTCGGGAGGGGCTCTGAAGCTTTCTTT. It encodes CAWVVGRGSEAFF. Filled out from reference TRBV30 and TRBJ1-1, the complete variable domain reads SQTIHQWPATLVQPVGSPLSLECTVEGTSNPNLYWYRQAAGRGLQLLFYSVGIGQISSEVPQNLSASRPQDRQFILSSKKLLLSDSGFYLCAWVVGRGSEAFFGQGTRLTVV.

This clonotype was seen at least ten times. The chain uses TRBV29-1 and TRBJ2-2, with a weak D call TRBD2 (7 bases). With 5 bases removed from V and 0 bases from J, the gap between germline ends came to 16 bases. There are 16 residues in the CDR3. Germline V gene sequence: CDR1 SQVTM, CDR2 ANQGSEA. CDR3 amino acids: CSVREMGGPNTGELFF. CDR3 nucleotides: TGCAGCGTTCGCGAAATGGGGGGGCCGAACACCGGGGAGCTGTTTTTT.

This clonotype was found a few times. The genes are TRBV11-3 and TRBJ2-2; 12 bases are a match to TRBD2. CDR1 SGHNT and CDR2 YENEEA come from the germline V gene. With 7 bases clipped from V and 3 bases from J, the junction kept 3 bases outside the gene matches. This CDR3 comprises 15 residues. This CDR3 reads CASTSGGAYTGELFF. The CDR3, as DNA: TGTGCCAGCACTAGCGGGGGGGCGTACACCGGGGAGCTGTTTTTT.

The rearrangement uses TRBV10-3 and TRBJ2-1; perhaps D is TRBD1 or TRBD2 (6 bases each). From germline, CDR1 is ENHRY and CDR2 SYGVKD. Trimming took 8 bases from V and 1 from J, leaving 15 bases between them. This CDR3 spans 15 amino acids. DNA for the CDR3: TGTGCCATCTCGGGAGACAGGTTGTCCTACAATGAGCAGTTCTTC. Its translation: CAISGDRLSYNEQFF.

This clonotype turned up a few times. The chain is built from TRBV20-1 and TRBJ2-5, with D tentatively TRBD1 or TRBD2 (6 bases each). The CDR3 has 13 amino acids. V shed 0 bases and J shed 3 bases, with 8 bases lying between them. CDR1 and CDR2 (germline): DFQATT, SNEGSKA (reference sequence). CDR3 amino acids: CSARDRGEETQYF. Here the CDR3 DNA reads TGCAGTGCTAGAGATAGGGGGGAAGAGACCCAGTACTTC.

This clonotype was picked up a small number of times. CDR3 protein: CASSYGGALRDSPLHF. CDR3 bases: TGTGCCAGCAGTTACGGGGGGGCCCTGCGGGATTCACCCCTCCACTTT. The V call is TRBV6-5, the J call TRBJ1-6; perhaps TRBD1 as D (6 bases). The CDR3 consists of 16 residues. The germline gives CDR1 MNHEY, CDR2 SVGAGI. V shed 2 bases and J shed 8 bases, with 16 bases lying between them.

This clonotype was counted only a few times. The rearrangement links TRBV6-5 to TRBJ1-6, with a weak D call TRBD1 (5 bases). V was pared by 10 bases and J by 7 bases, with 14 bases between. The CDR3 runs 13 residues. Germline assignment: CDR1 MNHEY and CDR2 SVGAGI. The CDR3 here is CATRRRDNSPLHF. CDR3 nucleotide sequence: TGTGCCACCCGGCGGAGGGACAATTCACCCCTCCACTTT.

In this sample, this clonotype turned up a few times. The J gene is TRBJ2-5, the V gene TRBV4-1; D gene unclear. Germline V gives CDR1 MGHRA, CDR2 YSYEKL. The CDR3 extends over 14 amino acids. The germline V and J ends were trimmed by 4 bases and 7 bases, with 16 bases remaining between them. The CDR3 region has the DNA TGCGCCAGCAGCCTCGTAAGGCTGCTCTCGACCCAGTACTTC. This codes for CASSLVRLLSTQYF.

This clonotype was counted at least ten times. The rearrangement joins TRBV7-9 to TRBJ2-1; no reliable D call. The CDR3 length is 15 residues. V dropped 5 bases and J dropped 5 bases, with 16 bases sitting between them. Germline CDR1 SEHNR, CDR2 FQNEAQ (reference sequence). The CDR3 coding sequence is TGTGCCAGCAGCGCCGGGCCTACCCCCGACAATGAGCAGTTCTTC. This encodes CASSAGPTPDNEQFF.

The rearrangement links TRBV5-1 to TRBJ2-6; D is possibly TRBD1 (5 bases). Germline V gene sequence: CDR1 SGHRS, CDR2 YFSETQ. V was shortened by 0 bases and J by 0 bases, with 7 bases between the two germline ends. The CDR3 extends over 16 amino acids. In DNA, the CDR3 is TGCGCCAGCAGCTTGGCAGGGCCCTCTGGGGCCAACGTCCTGACTTTC. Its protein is CASSLAGPSGANVLTF.

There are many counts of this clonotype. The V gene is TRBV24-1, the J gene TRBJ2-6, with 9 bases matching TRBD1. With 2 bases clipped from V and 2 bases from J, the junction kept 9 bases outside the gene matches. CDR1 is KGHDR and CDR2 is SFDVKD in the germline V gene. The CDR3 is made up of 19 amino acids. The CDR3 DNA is TGTGCCACCAGTGATTCGCGCCGGGACAGGGAAACTGGGGCCAACGTCCTGACTTTC. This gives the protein CATSDSRRDRETGANVLTF.

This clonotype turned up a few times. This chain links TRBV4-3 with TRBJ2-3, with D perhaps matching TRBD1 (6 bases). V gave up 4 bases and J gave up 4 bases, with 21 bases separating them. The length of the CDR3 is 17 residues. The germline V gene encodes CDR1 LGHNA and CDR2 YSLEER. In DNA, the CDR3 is TGCGCCAGCAGCCGAGGCTACCAACAGGGCGTATCAGATACGCAGTATTTT. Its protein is CASSRGYQQGVSDTQYF.

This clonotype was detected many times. CDR3 residues: CSVEDLRRQGRDQETQYF. The DNA for the CDR3 is TGCAGCGTTGAAGATCTTAGGCGGCAGGGGAGGGATCAAGAGACCCAGTACTTC. The chain has TRBV29-1 and TRBJ2-5; tentative D call: TRBD2 (7 bases). This CDR3 is 18 amino acids long. Germline V lookup: CDR1 SQVTM, CDR2 ANQGSEA. V lost 0 bases and J lost 2, with 22 bases in between.

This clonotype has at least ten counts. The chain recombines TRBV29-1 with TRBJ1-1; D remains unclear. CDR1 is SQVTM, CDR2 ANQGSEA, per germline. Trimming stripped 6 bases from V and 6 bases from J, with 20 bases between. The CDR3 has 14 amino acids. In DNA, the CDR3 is TGCAGCGTGGGGTCTATGGCGAGATCCGCTGAAGCTTTCTTT. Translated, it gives CSVGSMARSAEAFF.

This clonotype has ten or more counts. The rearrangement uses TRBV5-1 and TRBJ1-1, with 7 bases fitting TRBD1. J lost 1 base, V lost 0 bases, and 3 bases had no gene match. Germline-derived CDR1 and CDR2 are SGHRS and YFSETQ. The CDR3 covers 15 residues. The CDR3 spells CASSLGTGWNTEAFF. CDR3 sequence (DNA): TGCGCCAGCAGCTTGGGGACAGGATGGAACACTGAAGCTTTCTTT.

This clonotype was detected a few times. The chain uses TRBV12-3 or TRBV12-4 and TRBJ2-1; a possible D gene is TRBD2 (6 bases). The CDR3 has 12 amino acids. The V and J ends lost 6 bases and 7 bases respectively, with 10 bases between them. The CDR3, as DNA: TGTGCCAGCAGATCAGGGAGGAATGAGCAGTTCTTC. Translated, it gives CASRSGRNEQFF.

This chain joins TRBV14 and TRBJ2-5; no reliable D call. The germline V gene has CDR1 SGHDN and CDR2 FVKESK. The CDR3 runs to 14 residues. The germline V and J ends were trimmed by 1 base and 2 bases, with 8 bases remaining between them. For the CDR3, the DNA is TGTGCCAGCAGCCAAGTGTCAGGACAAGAGACCCAGTACTTC. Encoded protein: CASSQVSGQETQYF.

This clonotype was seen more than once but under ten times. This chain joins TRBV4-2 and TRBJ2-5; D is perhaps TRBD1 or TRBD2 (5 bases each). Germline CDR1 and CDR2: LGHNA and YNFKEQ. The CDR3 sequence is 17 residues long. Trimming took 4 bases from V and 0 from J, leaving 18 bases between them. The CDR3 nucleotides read TGTGCCAGCAGCCCCAATGGGGCTAGCCTTCACCAAGAGACCCAGTACTTC. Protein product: CASSPNGASLHQETQYF.

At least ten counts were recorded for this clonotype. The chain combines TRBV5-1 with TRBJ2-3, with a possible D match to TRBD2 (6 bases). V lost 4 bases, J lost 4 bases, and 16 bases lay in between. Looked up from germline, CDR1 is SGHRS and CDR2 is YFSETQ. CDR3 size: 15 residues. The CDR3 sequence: CASSTTRSSPDTQYF. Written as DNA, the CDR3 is TGCGCCAGCAGCACGACTAGGTCTTCGCCAGATACGCAGTATTTT.

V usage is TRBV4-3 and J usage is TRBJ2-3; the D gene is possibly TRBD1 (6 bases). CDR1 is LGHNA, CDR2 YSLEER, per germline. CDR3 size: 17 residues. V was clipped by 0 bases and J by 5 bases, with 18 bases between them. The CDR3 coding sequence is TGCGCCAGCAGCCAAGACCCACAGGGAAGGGGGAGAGATACGCAGTATTTT. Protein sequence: CASSQDPQGRGRDTQYF.

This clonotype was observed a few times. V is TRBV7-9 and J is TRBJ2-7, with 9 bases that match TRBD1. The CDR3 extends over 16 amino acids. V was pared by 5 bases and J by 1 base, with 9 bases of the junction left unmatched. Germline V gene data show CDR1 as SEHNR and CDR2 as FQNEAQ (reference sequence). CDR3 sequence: CASSLLAGQGSYEQYF. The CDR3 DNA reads TGTGCCAGCAGCCTCCTTGCGGGACAGGGATCCTACGAGCAGTACTTC.

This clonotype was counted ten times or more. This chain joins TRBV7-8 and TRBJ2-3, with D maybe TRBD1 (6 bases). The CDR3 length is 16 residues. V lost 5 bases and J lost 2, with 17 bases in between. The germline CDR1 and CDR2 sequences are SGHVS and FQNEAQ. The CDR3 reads CASSRSNRATTDTQYF. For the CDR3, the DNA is TGTGCCAGCAGCCGATCTAACAGGGCCACCACAGATACGCAGTATTTT. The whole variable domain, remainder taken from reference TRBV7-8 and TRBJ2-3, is GAGVSQSPRYKVAKRGQDVALRCDPISGHVSLFWYQQALGQGPEFLTYFQNEAQLDKSGLPSDRFFAERPEGSVSTLKIQRTQQEDSAVYLCASSRSNRATTDTQYFGPGTRLTVL.

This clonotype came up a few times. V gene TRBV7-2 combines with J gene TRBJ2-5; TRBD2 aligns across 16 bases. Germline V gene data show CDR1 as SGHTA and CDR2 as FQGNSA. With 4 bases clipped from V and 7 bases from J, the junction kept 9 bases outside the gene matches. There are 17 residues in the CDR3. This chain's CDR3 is CASSSTGLAGGPGTQYF. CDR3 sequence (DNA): TGTGCCAGCAGCTCTACGGGACTAGCGGGGGGGCCGGGGACCCAGTACTTC.

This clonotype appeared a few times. The CDR3 DNA reads TGTGCCAGCAGTGAAGAGTTCCACGAGCAGTACGTC. Translated, it gives CASSEEFHEQYV. The chain joins TRBV6-1 to TRBJ2-7, with D hard to call. The CDR3 loop spans 12 amino acids. Between the trimmed V and J ends, which lost 1 base and 5 bases, there was a span of 6 bases. Per germline, CDR1 MNHNS and CDR2 SASEGT.

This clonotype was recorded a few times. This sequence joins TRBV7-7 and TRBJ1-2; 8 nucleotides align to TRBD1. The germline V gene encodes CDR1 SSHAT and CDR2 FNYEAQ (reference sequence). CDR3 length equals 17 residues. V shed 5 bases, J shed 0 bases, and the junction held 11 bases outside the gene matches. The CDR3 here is CASSPRQGNIANYGYTF. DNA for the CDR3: TGTGCCAGCAGCCCCCGACAGGGGAATATAGCTAACTATGGCTACACCTTC.

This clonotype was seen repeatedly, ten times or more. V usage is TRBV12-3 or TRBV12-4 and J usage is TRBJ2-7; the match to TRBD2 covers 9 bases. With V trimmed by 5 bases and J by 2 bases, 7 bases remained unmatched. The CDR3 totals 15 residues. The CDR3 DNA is TGTGCCAGCAGTCCCCCCACTAGCGGGCCCTACGAGCAGTACTTC. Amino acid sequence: CASSPPTSGPYEQYF.